This TCR beta chain was identified during a study of T cell responses to AZD1222 COVID-19 vaccine. Study outcomes and limitations: Nearly half of spike-specific TCRs reportedly target variant regions that are unmutated in the B.1.351 and B.1.1.7 variants. In all cases, repertoires were sampled only after the peak T cell response. CD4 TCRs linked to vaccination spanned spike, dominating at 160-218 and 743-854. Only a handful of AZD1222 recipients tested seropositive at baseline.

Measured with immunoSEQ multiplex PCR; TCRdb has only the in-frame clones, and not every one. The sample includes 150,000 to 180,000 clones, around nine tenths seen only once; the top ten take 5.5% to 7%. A remark on this clone: What it binds is not known.

The CDR3 consists of 15 residues. Germline CDR1 reads WSHSY; CDR2 reads SAAADI. The J segment lost 10 bases and the V segment lost 6 bases, leaving 12 bases of the junction unmatched. The sequencing here drew on peripheral blood, taken after recovery from COVID-19. The receptor was derived from an adult who had recovered from COVID-19. The rearrangement uses TRBV10-2 and TRBJ1-6; 7 bases are shared with TRBD1. CDR3 nucleotide sequence: TGCGCCAGCAGCGAATCCCGGGACAGTTTGTCACCCCTCCACTTT. It codes for CASSESRDSLSPLHF.